Listed below are T cell receptor beta chains from one sample, sequenced in a study of beta chain features in type 1 diabetes. Sequencing was performed with immunoSEQ multiplex PCR; in TCRdb, only in-frame clones are kept and a portion is missing. The sample includes about 900,000 clones, about a sixth of them seen just once. Sequences were obtained from naive CD4+ T cells from blood. Receptors were obtained from a woman in her late teens or twenties in good health. The CDR3 runs from the conserved cysteine through the conserved F or W. D genes are given only for firm matches. Clone size is not always given. Where it is, it says once, few, many or a class for expanded clones.

V: TRBV4-2; D: -; length: 15; J: TRBJ2-3; size: few; CDR3: CASSQEGVRSDTQYF; DNA: TGTGCCAGCAGCCAAGAAGGGGTTAGGTCAGATACGCAGTATTTT
V: TRBV11-2; D: -; length: 13; J: TRBJ2-7; size: few; CDR3: CASSLGQALEQYF; DNA: TGTGCCAGCAGCTTAGGGCAGGCGCTCGAGCAGTACTTC
V: TRBV11-2; D: TRBD2; length: 14; J: TRBJ2-3; size: few; CDR3: CASARGGITDTQYF; DNA: TGTGCCAGCGCGCGGGGAGGGATCACAGATACGCAGTATTTT
V: TRBV7-9; D: -; length: 13; J: TRBJ2-5; size: -; CDR3: CASSLGSWETQYF; DNA: TGTGCCAGCAGCTTAGGCAGTTGGGAGACCCAGTACTTC
V: TRBV28; D: TRBD2; length: 15; J: TRBJ2-1; size: few; CDR3: CASSQPGLADNEQFF; DNA: TGTGCCAGCAGTCAGCCGGGACTAGCGGACAATGAGCAGTTCTTC
V: TRBV2; D: -; length: 16; J: TRBJ2-1; size: few; CDR3: CASSPERASLNNEQFF; DNA: TGTGCCAGCAGCCCAGAACGCGCGTCGCTAAACAATGAGCAGTTCTTC
V: TRBV7-9; D: TRBD2; length: 17; J: TRBJ2-1; size: -; CDR3: CASSLRGLAGLYNEQFF; DNA: TGTGCCAGCAGCTTACGGGGCCTAGCGGGCTTGTACAATGAGCAGTTCTTC
V: TRBV7-3; D: -; length: 14; J: TRBJ2-7; size: few; CDR3: CASSLQPVSGEQYF; DNA: TGTGCCAGCAGCTTACAACCCGTCAGCGGCGAGCAGTACTTC
V: TRBV5-1; D: TRBD1; length: 14; J: TRBJ1-1; size: few; CDR3: CASSARTGNTEAFF; DNA: TGCGCCAGCAGCGCCCGGACAGGGAACACTGAAGCTTTCTTT
V: TRBV7-2; D: TRBD1; length: 16; J: TRBJ1-2; size: -; CDR3: CASSETRDRFGYGYTF; DNA: TGTGCCAGCAGCGAAACCCGGGACAGGTTTGGCTATGGCTACACCTTC
V: TRBV19; D: -; length: 17; J: TRBJ2-1; size: -; CDR3: CASTLSYADLRRGEQFF; DNA: TGTGCCAGTACCTTATCCTACGCGGATTTACGGAGAGGGGAGCAGTTCTTC
V: TRBV29-1; D: TRBD1; length: 13; J: TRBJ2-1; size: -; CDR3: CSVTRDRLFEQFF; DNA: TGCAGCGTGACACGGGACAGGCTTTTTGAGCAGTTCTTC
V: TRBV4-1; D: -; length: 14; J: TRBJ1-1; size: -; CDR3: CASSLIRGNTEAFF; DNA: TGCGCCAGCAGCCTTATCAGGGGGAACACTGAAGCTTTCTTT
V: TRBV2; D: -; length: 16; J: TRBJ2-7; size: few; CDR3: CASTLTLRELPYEQYF; DNA: TGTGCCAGCACCCTGACCCTCCGGGAACTTCCCTACGAGCAGTACTTC
V: TRBV21-1; D: -; length: 17; J: TRBJ2-2; size: few; CDR3: CASSKQKDGSNTGELFF; DNA: TGTGCCAGCAGCAAACAAAAGGACGGATCGAACACCGGGGAGCTGTTTTTT
V: TRBV29-1; D: TRBD1; length: 13; J: TRBJ2-7; size: few; CDR3: CSAQTDRGGEQYF; DNA: TGCAGCGCCCAGACGGACAGGGGAGGCGAGCAGTACTTC
V: TRBV10-2; D: -; length: 12; J: TRBJ2-5; size: -; CDR3: CASTGQRPTQYF; DNA: TGCGCCAGCACGGGCCAAAGGCCAACCCAGTACTTC
V: TRBV19; D: TRBD1; length: 14; J: TRBJ2-3; size: -; CDR3: CASRTGTVEDTQYF; DNA: TGTGCCAGCCGAACCGGGACAGTTGAAGATACGCAGTATTTT
V: TRBV5-1; D: -; length: 14; J: TRBJ2-1; size: -; CDR3: CASSPRQDYNEQFF; DNA: TGCGCCAGCAGCCCCAGACAGGACTACAATGAGCAGTTCTTC
V: TRBV2; D: -; length: 11; J: TRBJ2-7; size: few; CDR3: CASSYSYEQYF; DNA: TGTGCCAGCAGTTATTCCTACGAGCAGTACTTC
V: TRBV4-3; D: -; length: 13; J: TRBJ2-2; size: few; CDR3: CASSQEWEEELFF; DNA: TGCGCCAGCAGCCAAGAATGGGAAGAGGAGCTGTTTTTT
V: TRBV18; D: -; length: 13; J: TRBJ2-7; size: few; CDR3: CASSPGLAYEQYF; DNA: TGTGCCAGCTCCCCTGGACTGGCCTACGAGCAGTACTTC
V: TRBV14; D: -; length: 16; J: TRBJ2-3; size: few; CDR3: CASSQVTGSWADTQYF; DNA: TGTGCCAGCAGCCAAGTCACGGGGAGTTGGGCCGATACGCAGTATTTT
V: TRBV7-8; D: TRBD2; length: 15; J: TRBJ2-7; size: -; CDR3: CASSSSGLAHYEQYF; DNA: TGTGCCAGCAGCTCTTCGGGACTAGCCCACTACGAGCAGTACTTC
V: TRBV4-3; D: TRBD1; length: 13; J: TRBJ2-1; size: -; CDR3: CASSSDRGNEQFF; DNA: TGCGCCAGCAGTTCCGACAGGGGCAATGAGCAGTTCTTC
V: TRBV7-2; D: TRBD1; length: 15; J: TRBJ1-5; size: -; CDR3: CASSPYRGGNQPQHF; DNA: TGTGCCAGCAGCCCTTACAGGGGAGGCAATCAGCCCCAGCATTTT
V: TRBV28; D: TRBD2; length: 14; J: TRBJ2-3; size: few; CDR3: CASSPSGIGDTQYF; DNA: TGTGCCAGCAGCCCAAGCGGGATAGGAGATACGCAGTATTTT
V: TRBV4-3; D: TRBD2; length: 17; J: TRBJ2-3; size: few; CDR3: CASSQGGLAKITDTQYF; DNA: TGCGCCAGCAGCCAAGGGGGACTAGCCAAAATCACAGATACGCAGTATTTT
V: TRBV6-6; D: -; length: 15; J: TRBJ1-5; size: -; CDR3: CASRLQGNSNQPQHF; DNA: TGTGCCAGCAGACTCCAGGGGAATAGCAATCAGCCCCAGCATTTT
V: TRBV21-1; D: -; length: 15; J: TRBJ2-5; size: -; CDR3: CASSKMGGVQETQYF; DNA: TGTGCCAGCAGCAAAATGGGGGGGGTCCAAGAGACCCAGTACTTC
V: TRBV5-1; D: TRBD1; length: 15; J: TRBJ2-1; size: few; CDR3: CASSSRTGGIDEQFF; DNA: TGCGCCAGCAGCTCCCGGACAGGGGGTATCGATGAGCAGTTCTTC
V: TRBV14; D: TRBD2; length: 16; J: TRBJ2-7; size: -; CDR3: CASSRRIAGNSYEQYF; DNA: TGTGCCAGCAGCCGACGTATAGCGGGAAACTCCTACGAGCAGTACTTC
V: TRBV28; D: -; length: 12; J: TRBJ1-1; size: -; CDR3: CASSLGGREAFF; DNA: TGTGCCAGCAGTCTAGGGGGGCGCGAAGCTTTCTTT
V: TRBV19; D: -; length: 15; J: TRBJ2-3; size: -; CDR3: CASSIDRRSTDTQYF; DNA: TGTGCCAGTAGTATAGATCGTCGTTCCACAGATACGCAGTATTTT
V: TRBV10-3; D: -; length: 12; J: TRBJ1-1; size: few; CDR3: CATWGQGTEAFF; DNA: TGTGCCACCTGGGGGCAAGGCACTGAAGCTTTCTTT
V: TRBV28; D: -; length: 13; J: TRBJ2-5; size: -; CDR3: CASSSDSKETQYF; DNA: TGTGCCAGCAGTTCGGACTCAAAAGAGACCCAGTACTTC
V: TRBV19; D: TRBD2; length: 14; J: TRBJ2-7; size: -; CDR3: CASSTSGSPYEQYF; DNA: TGTGCCAGTAGTACGAGCGGGAGCCCCTACGAGCAGTACTTC
V: TRBV21-1; D: -; length: 18; J: TRBJ2-2; size: -; CDR3: CASSKAGSGTGDPGELFF; DNA: TGTGCCAGCAGCAAAGCGGGCTCCGGGACAGGGGACCCCGGGGAGCTGTTTTTT
V: TRBV2; D: TRBD2; length: 18; J: TRBJ2-3; size: -; CDR3: CASSETEASGRRTDTQYF; DNA: TGTGCCAGCAGTGAAACGGAGGCTAGCGGGAGGAGGACAGATACGCAGTATTTT
V: TRBV15; D: -; length: 17; J: TRBJ2-5; size: -; CDR3: CATSRELSTAPTETQYF; DNA: TGTGCCACCAGCAGAGAACTCTCGACGGCCCCCACGGAGACCCAGTACTTC
V: TRBV18; D: -; length: 14; J: TRBJ2-1; size: -; CDR3: CASSPRISGDEQFF; DNA: TGTGCCAGCTCACCAAGAATATCGGGGGATGAGCAGTTCTTC
V: TRBV11-1; D: -; length: 13; J: TRBJ2-5; size: few; CDR3: CASSFGGSETQYF; DNA: TGTGCCAGCAGCTTTGGGGGTTCGGAGACCCAGTACTTC
V: TRBV11-3; D: TRBD1; length: 13; J: TRBJ2-7; size: -; CDR3: CASSPDRGNEQYF; DNA: TGTGCCAGCAGCCCCGACAGGGGGAACGAGCAGTACTTC
V: TRBV10-1; D: TRBD2; length: 13; J: TRBJ2-3; size: few; CDR3: CASSQSGGDTQYF; DNA: TGCGCCAGCAGCCAAAGCGGGGGCGATACGCAGTATTTT
V: TRBV28; D: TRBD2; length: 16; J: TRBJ2-7; size: -; CDR3: CASSSYSGKSGREQYF; DNA: TGTGCCAGCAGTTCTTATAGCGGGAAGTCGGGTCGCGAGCAGTACTTC
V: TRBV15; D: TRBD2; length: 19; J: TRBJ2-7; size: -; CDR3: CATSRGPLASGRLSYEQYF; DNA: TGTGCCACCAGCAGAGGACCACTTGCATCCGGGAGGCTTAGCTACGAGCAGTACTTC
V: TRBV10-3; D: -; length: 14; J: TRBJ1-5; size: few; CDR3: CASSVDRHHQPQHF; DNA: TGTGCCAGCAGTGTCGACAGGCACCATCAGCCCCAGCATTTT
V: TRBV18; D: TRBD2; length: 17; J: TRBJ2-2; size: -; CDR3: CASSPINLAGRTGELFF; DNA: TGTGCCAGCTCACCTATAAATCTAGCGGGACGGACCGGGGAGCTGTTTTTT
V: TRBV7-2; D: TRBD2; length: 15; J: TRBJ2-7; size: once; CDR3: CASTHTSGDSYEQYF; DNA: TGTGCCAGCACCCACACTAGCGGGGACTCCTACGAGCAGTACTTC
V: TRBV7-3; D: TRBD2; length: 14; J: TRBJ2-1; size: -; CDR3: CASAGDSSYNEQFF; DNA: TGTGCCAGTGCGGGAGACAGCTCCTACAATGAGCAGTTCTTC
V: TRBV6-1; D: -; length: 15; J: TRBJ1-1; size: -; CDR3: CASERTVTMNTEAFF; DNA: TGTGCCAGCGAGAGGACAGTGACGATGAACACTGAAGCTTTCTTT
V: TRBV11-2; D: TRBD2; length: 15; J: TRBJ2-7; size: few; CDR3: CASSLPGGSSYEQYF; DNA: TGTGCCAGCAGCTTACCGGGAGGGAGCTCCTACGAGCAGTACTTC